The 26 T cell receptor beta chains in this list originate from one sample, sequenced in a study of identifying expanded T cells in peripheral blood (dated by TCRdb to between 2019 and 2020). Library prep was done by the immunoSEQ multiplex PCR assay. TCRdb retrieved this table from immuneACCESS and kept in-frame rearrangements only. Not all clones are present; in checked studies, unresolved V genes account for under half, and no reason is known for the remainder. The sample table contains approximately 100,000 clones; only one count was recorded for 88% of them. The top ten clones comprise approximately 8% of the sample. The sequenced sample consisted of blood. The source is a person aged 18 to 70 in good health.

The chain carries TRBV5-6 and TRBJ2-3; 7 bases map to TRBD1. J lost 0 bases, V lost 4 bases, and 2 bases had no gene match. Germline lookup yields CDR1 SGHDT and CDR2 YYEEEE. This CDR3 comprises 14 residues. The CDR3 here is CASSPTGSTDTQYF. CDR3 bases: TGTGCCAGCAGCCCGACAGGGAGCACAGATACGCAGTATTTT.

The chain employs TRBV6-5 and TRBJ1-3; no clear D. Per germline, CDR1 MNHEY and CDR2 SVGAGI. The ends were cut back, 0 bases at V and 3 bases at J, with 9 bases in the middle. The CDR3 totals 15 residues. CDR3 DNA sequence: TGTGCCAGCAGTTACTCGGCATATGTTGGAAACACCATATATTTT. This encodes CASSYSAYVGNTIYF.

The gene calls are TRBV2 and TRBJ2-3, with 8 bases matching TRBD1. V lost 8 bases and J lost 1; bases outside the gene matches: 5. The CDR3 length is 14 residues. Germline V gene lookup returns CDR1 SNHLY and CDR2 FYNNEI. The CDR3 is CASHDRGGTDTQYF. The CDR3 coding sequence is TGTGCCAGCCATGACAGGGGCGGCACAGATACGCAGTATTTT.

The CDR3 DNA follows: TGTGCCAGCAGCCAAGATAGGACGAACATGAGGATCAGTGAGCAGTTCTTC. Residues: CASSQDRTNMRISEQFF. The rearrangement joins TRBV14 to TRBJ2-1; D call uncertain. Germline CDR1 reads SGHDN; CDR2 reads FVKESK. This CDR3 spans 17 amino acids. V gave up 0 bases and J gave up 9 bases, with 21 bases separating them.

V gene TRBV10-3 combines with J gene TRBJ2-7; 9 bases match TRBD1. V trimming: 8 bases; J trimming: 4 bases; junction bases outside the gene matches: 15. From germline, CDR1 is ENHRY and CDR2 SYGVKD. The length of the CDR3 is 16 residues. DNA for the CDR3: TGTGCCATCGGGGGACAGGGTCAGACTTTCTTTTACGAGCAGTACTTC. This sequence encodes CAIGGQGQTFFYEQYF.

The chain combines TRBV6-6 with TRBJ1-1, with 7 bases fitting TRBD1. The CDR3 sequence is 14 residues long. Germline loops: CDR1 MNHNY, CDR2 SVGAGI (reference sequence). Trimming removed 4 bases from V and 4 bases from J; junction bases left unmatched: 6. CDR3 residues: CASSFDRVRTEAFF. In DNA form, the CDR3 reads TGTGCCAGCAGTTTTGACAGGGTACGCACTGAAGCTTTCTTT.

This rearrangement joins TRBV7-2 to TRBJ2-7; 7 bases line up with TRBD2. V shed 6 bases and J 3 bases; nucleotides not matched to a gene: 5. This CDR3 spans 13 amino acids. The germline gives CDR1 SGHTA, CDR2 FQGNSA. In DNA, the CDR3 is TGTGCCAGCAGTACTAGCGTCGGCTACGAGCAGTACTTC. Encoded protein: CASSTSVGYEQYF. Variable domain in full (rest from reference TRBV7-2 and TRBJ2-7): GAGVSQSPSNKVTEKGKDVELRCDPISGHTALYWYRQSLGQGLEFLIYFQGNSAPDKSGLPSDRFSAERTGGSVSTLTIQRTQQEDSAVYLCASSTSVGYEQYFGPGTRLTVT.

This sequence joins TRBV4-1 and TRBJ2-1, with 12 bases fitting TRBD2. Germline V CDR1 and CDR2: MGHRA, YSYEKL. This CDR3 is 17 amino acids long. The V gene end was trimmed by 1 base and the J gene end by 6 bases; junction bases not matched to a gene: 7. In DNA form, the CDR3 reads TGCGCCAGCAGCCAAGCACGAACTAGCGGGAGGAGCAATGAGCAGTTCTTC. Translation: CASSQARTSGRSNEQFF.

The CDR3 region has the DNA TGTGCCTGGAGTCTAGTTCTCGGGGAGCTGTTTTTT. It codes for CAWSLVLGELFF. The rearrangement joins TRBV30 to TRBJ2-2; D unclear. Germline CDR1 is GTSNPN and CDR2 is SVGIG (reference sequence). V was clipped by 2 bases and J by 7 bases, with 8 bases between them. The CDR3 length is 12 residues.

The CDR3 DNA follows: TGTGCCAGCAGAGAGGCACAAGCTTCAGAAAAACTGTTTTTT. Its translation is CASREAQASEKLFF. The chain joins TRBV5-6 to TRBJ1-4, with D hard to call. The CDR3 sequence is 14 residues long. Germline lookup yields CDR1 SGHDT and CDR2 YYEEEE. The V end lost 5 bases, the J end lost 8 bases, and 16 bases lay between the germline ends.

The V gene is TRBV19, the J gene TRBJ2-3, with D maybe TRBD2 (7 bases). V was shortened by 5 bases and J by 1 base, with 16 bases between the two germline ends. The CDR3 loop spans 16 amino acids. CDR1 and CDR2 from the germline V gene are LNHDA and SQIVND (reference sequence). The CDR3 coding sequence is TGTGCCAGTAGTTCCCGAGGGGGGGTCCGCACAGATACGCAGTATTTT. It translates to CASSSRGGVRTDTQYF. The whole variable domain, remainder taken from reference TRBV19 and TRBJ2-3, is DGGITQSPKYLFRKEGQNVTLSCEQNLNHDAMYWYRQDPGQGLRLIYYSQIVNDFQKGDIAEGYSVSREKKESFPLTVTSAQKNPTAFYLCASSSRGGVRTDTQYFGPGTRLTVL.

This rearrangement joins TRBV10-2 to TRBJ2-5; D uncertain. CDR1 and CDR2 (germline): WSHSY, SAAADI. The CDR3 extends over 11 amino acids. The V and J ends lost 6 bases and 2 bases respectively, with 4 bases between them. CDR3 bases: TGCGCCAGCAGCTTACAAGAGACCCAGTACTTC. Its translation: CASSLQETQYF.

The DNA for the CDR3 is TGTGCCAGCAGCTTTCGGGGGGCGGACGGCTACACCTTC. Residues: CASSFRGADGYTF. The chain uses TRBV5-5 and TRBJ1-2; the D gene is possibly TRBD1 (6 bases). From germline, CDR1 is SGHKS and CDR2 YYEKEE (reference sequence). This CDR3 region has 13 residues. The germline V and J ends were trimmed by 2 bases and 8 bases, with 13 bases remaining between them.

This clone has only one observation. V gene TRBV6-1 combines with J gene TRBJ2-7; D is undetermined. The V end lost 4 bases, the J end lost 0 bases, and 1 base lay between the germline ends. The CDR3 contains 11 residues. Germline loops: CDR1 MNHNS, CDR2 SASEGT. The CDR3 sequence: CASSGSYEQYF. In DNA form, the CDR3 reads TGTGCCAGCAGTGGCTCCTACGAGCAGTACTTC.

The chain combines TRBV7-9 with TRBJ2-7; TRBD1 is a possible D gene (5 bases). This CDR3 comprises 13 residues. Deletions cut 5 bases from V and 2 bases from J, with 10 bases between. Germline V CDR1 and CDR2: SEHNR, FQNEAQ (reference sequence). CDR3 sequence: CASSRTPTYEQYF. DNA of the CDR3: TGTGCCAGCAGCCGGACACCAACCTACGAGCAGTACTTC.

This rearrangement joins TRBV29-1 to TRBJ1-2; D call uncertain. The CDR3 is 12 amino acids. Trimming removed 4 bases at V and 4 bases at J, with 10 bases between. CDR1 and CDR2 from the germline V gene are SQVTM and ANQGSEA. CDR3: CSVVALSYGYTF. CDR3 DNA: TGCAGCGTTGTGGCTCTCTCCTATGGCTACACCTTC.

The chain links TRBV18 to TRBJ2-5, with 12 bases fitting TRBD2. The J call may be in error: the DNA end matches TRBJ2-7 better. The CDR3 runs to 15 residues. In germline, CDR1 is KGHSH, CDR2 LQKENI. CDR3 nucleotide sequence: TGTGCCAGCTCACCAAGGCTAGCGGGAGGGTACGAGCAGTACTTC. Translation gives CASSPRLAGGYEQYF.

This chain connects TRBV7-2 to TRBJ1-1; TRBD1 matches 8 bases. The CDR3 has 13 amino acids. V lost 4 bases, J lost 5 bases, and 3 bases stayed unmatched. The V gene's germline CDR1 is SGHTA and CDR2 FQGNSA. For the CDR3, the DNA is TGTGCCAGCAGCTCGGACAGGGTAACTGAAGCTTTCTTT. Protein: CASSSDRVTEAFF.

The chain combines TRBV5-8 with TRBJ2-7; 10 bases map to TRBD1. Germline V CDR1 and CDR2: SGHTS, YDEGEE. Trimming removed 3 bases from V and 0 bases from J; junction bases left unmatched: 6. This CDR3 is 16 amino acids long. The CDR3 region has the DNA TGTGCCAGCAGCTGGACGGGACAGGGGCTCTCCTACGAGCAGTACTTC. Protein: CASSWTGQGLSYEQYF.

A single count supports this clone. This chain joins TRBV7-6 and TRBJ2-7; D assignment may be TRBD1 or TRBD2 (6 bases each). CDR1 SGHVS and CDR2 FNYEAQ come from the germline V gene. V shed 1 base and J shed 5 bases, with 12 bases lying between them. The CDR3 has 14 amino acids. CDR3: CASSLEQGGNEQYF. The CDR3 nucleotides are TGTGCCAGCAGCTTAGAACAGGGAGGAAACGAGCAGTACTTC.

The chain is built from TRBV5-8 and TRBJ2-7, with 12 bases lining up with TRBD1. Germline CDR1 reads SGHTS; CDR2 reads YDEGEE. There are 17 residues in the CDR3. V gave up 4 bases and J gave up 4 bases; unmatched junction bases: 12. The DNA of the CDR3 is TGTGCCAGCAGCCCAGGGACAGGGGGCGCGAGAGGATACGAGCAGTACTTC. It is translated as CASSPGTGGARGYEQYF.

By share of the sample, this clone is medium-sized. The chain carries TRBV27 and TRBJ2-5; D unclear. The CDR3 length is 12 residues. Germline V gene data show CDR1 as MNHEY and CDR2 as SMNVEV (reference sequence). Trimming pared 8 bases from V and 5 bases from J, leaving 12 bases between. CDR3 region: CASGNLGETQYF. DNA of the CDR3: TGTGCCAGCGGAAATCTGGGGGAGACCCAGTACTTC.

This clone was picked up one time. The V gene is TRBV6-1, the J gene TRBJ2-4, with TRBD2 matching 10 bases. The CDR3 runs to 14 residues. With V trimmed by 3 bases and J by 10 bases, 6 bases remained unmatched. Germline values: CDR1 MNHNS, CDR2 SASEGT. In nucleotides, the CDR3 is TGTGCCAGCAGTGACTGGGGACTAGCGCAGATTCAGTACTTC. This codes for CASSDWGLAQIQYF.

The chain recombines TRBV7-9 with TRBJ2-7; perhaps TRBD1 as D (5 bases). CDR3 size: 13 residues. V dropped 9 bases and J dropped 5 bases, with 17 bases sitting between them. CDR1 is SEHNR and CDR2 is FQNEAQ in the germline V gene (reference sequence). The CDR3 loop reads CASGLAGNDEQYF. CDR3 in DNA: TGTGCCAGTGGCCTGGCAGGGAACGACGAGCAGTACTTC. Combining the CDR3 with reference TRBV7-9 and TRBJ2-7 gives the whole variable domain DTGVSQNPRHKITKRGQNVTFRCDPISEHNRLYWYRQTLGQGPEFLTYFQNEAQLEKSRLLSDRFSAERPKGSFSTLEIQRTEQGDSAMYLCASGLAGNDEQYFGPGTRLTVT.

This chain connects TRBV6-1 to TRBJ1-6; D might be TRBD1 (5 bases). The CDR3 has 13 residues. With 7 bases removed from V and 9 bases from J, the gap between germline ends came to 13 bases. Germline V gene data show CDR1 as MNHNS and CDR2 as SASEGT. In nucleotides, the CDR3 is TGTGCCAGCACCGGGACCGCGTCTTCACCCCTCCACTTT. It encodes CASTGTASSPLHF.

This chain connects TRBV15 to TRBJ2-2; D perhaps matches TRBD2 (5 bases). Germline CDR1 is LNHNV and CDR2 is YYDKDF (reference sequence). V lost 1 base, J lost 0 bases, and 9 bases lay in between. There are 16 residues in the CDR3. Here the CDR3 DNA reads TGTGCCACCAGCAGAGGGACGGGATCGAACACCGGGGAGCTGTTTTTT. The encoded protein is CATSRGTGSNTGELFF.